These T cell receptor beta chains were read from a single sample in a study of CD4+ T cells in melanoma. Assay used: immunoSEQ multiplex PCR; TCRdb lists only in-frame clones, some missing. The sample consists of approximately 9,500 clones, 78% of them appearing once. The sequenced sample consisted of cells from a culture (not recorded whether cultured in vitro). The receptors come from a human donor with melanoma. Both conserved end residues are part of each CDR3. The D gene is left open where the match is weak. The listing skips clone size in some rows; elsewhere it reads once, few, many or a size class.

J	V	D	size	CDR3	DNA
TRBJ1-6	TRBV11-1	NA	few	CASSLQAGRSPLHF	TGTGCCAGCAGCCTTCAGGCCGGTCGGTCACCCCTCCACTTT
TRBJ2-1	TRBV7-9	NA	NA	CASSATASYNEQFF	TGTGCCAGCAGTGCGACGGCCTCCTACAATGAGCAGTTCTTC
TRBJ1-4	TRBV4-1	NA	NA	CASSLRAGGRDEKLFF	TGCGCCAGCAGCCTCCGGGCCGGGGGCAGGGACGAAAAACTGTTTTTT
TRBJ1-6	TRBV5-1	TRBD1	NA	CASRQAYRGPNSPLHF	TGCGCCAGCAGGCAAGCCTACAGGGGGCCGAATTCACCCCTCCACTTT
TRBJ2-5	TRBV5-1	TRBD2	NA	CASRTGVRGEETQYF	TGCGCCAGCAGAACTGGGGTCCGGGGGGAAGAGACCCAGTACTTC
TRBJ2-5	TRBV7-3	NA	few	CASSSSTSQETQYF	TGTGCCAGCAGCTCCTCGACTAGTCAAGAGACCCAGTACTTC
TRBJ1-3	TRBV6-5	NA	NA	CASSQGPSSGNTIYF	TGTGCCAGCAGCCAGGGTCCTTCCTCTGGAAACACCATATATTTT
TRBJ2-2	TRBV11-2	NA	NA	CASSSSADFRNTGELFF	TGTGCCAGCAGCTCCTCCGCGGATTTTAGGAACACCGGGGAGCTGTTTTTT
TRBJ2-5	TRBV11-3	TRBD1	NA	CASSLTGVGTQYF	TGTGCCAGCAGCTTAACAGGGGTGGGGACCCAGTACTTC
TRBJ1-6	TRBV6-6	NA	NA	CASRSRGTPYNSPLHF	TGTGCCAGCCGTTCACGAGGGACTCCTTATAATTCACCCCTCCACTTT
TRBJ1-4	TRBV18	NA	large	CASSPTTVNEKLFF	TGTGCCAGCTCACCGACGACAGTAAATGAAAAACTGTTTTTT
TRBJ1-2	TRBV15	NA	NA	CATSRESYGYTF	TGTGCCACCAGCAGAGAGAGCTATGGCTACACCTTC
TRBJ1-2	TRBV19	NA	few	CATHREGGNYGYTF	TGTGCCACACACAGGGAGGGCGGCAACTATGGCTACACCTTC
TRBJ1-2	TRBV19	NA	NA	CASSIDGLGTGRNYGYTF	TGTGCCAGTAGTATAGATGGATTGGGAACGGGACGGAACTATGGCTACACCTTC
TRBJ1-3	TRBV10-3	NA	few	CAISESAGNRNTIYF	TGTGCCATCAGTGAGTCGGCGGGGAATAGAAACACCATATATTTT
TRBJ2-7	TRBV6-1	NA	NA	CASSEAHRFREQYF	TGTGCCAGCAGTGAAGCGCACAGGTTCCGCGAGCAGTACTTC